This T cell receptor (beta chain) comes out of a study of regulatory T cells in long-lasting Graves disease. Overall study results and limits: Shared public clonotypes totalled some 2,500 in persistent patients, compared with 966 in new patients.

Time point here: newly diagnosed GD, antithyroid drugs for less than 3 months. PBMC RNA was the source of the TCR library. V shed 5 bases and J 7 bases; nucleotides not matched to a gene: 10. The CDR3 totals 15 residues. Regarding this clonotype: Antigen: not known.

Building of the TCR beta libraries involved iRepertoire HTBI primers and Arm-PCR of CDR3 regions. TCRdb processed the multiplex PCR reads anew with MiXCR; each CDR3 protein has one entry. The sample lists 450,000 to 600,000 distinct CDR3 sequences; roughly 13% were seen once. These data were likewise used in another study, on T cells in Graves' hyperthyroidism and ophthalmopathy. This second study says: HTBI primers drove first-round RT-PCR of the TCR CDR3.

The chain uses TRBV12-3 or TRBV12-4 and TRBJ2-7; 11 nucleotides align to TRBD2. This sequence was found in a man in his thirties or forties with Graves disease. The material was peripheral blood mononuclear cells (PBMCs), obtained at new diagnosis, from a patient treated with antithyroid drugs. The CDR3 reads CASSPPSGRSGEQYF. In nucleotides, the CDR3 is TGTGCCAGCAGTCCTCCTAGCGGGAGGTCGGGAGAGCAGTACTTC.